The clone carrying this TCR beta chain was observed many times. No antigen is known for it. A read error may produce the germline difference seen at one junction end. The record originates from a study of regulatory T cells in long-lasting Graves disease. Study-level points and caveats: Sample size, which was small, may have reduced accuracy.

Described time point: newly diagnosed GD, antithyroid drugs for less than 3 months. Isolated PBMC RNA provided the starting material for the TCR library. Researchers made TCR beta libraries by using iRepertoire HTBI primers and running Arm-PCR on CDR3 regions. TCRdb analysed the multiplex PCR reads with MiXCR anew, one entry per CDR3 protein. The data show around 250,000 distinct CDR3 sequences, around 20% seen once. The CDR3 is 12 amino acids. Looked up from germline, CDR1 is SNHLY and CDR2 is FYNNEI. The chain links TRBV2 to TRBJ2-1, with a possible D match to TRBD1 (6 bases). The receptor's source is a female donor with Graves disease. Material: peripheral blood mononuclear cells (PBMCs), obtained at new diagnosis, from a patient treated with antithyroid drugs. CDR3 nucleotide sequence: TGTGCCAGCAGTAAAAACAGGGTAGAGCAGTCCTTC. This translates into CASSKNRVEQSF.